This T cell receptor beta chain was retrieved from a study of blood T cell repertoires in COVID-19. Turning to the study itself: The cDNA or gDNA used as material had been derived from T cells, B-cell-depleted T cells, or PBMCs.

Germline CDR1 and CDR2: SGDLS and YYNGEE. V was clipped by 0 bases and J by 2 bases; unmatched bases: 3. This CDR3 contains 15 residues. As processed by the authors: For nucleated cells, counts were estimated from reference gene primer amplification. Profiled with immunoSEQ multiplex PCR; TCRdb holds only in-frame clones, not every one. That table is the source of V, J and clone size, and D and trimming were worked out from the DNA. The sample holds 250,000 to 300,000 clones; 85% to 90% are singletons and the top ten take 6% to 8%. Sequences were obtained from peripheral blood. The chain carries TRBV9 and TRBJ2-7; 9 positions agree with TRBD2. The TCR originated in a woman aged 45-59 years with COVID-19, enrolled during active disease. The CDR3 coding sequence is TGTGCCAGCAGCGTAGAGACTAGCGGTGCCTACGAGCAGTACTTC. It translates to CASSVETSGAYEQYF.